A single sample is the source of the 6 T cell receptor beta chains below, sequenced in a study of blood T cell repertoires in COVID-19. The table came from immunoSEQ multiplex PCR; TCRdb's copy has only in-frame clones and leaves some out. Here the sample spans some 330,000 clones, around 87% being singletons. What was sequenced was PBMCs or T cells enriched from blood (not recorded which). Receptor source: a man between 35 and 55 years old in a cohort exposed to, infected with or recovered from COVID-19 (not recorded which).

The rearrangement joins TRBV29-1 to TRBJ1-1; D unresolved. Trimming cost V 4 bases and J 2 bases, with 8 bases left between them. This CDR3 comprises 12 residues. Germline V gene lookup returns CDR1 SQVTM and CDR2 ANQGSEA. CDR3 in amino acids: CSVGEGNTEAFF. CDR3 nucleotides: TGCAGCGTTGGTGAGGGAAACACTGAAGCTTTCTTT.

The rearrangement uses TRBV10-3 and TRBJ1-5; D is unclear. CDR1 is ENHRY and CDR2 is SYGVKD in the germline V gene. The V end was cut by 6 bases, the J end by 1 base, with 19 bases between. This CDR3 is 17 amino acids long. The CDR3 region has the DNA TGTGCCATCAGCCATGGGCTAGCCCTGGGGAGCAATCAGCCCCAGCATTTT. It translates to CAISHGLALGSNQPQHF.

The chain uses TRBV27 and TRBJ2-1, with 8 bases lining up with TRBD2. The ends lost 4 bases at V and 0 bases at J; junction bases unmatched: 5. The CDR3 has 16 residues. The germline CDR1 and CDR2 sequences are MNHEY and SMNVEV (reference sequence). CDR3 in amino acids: CASSSISGSSYNEQFF. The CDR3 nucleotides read TGTGCCAGCAGTTCAATAAGCGGGAGCTCCTACAATGAGCAGTTCTTC.

CDR3 nucleotide sequence: TGTGCCAGCAGCAGCCCACATACGGAGACCTACGAGCAGTACTTC. It yields the protein CASSSPHTETYEQYF. V usage is TRBV21-1 and J usage is TRBJ2-7; the table calls TRBD2, which could not be checked here. TRBV21-1 corresponds to a pseudogene. CDR3 length: 15 amino acids.

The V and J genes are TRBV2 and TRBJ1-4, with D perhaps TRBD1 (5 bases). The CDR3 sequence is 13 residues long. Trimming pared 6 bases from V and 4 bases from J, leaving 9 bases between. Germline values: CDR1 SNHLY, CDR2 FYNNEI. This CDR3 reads CASRGGNNEKLFF. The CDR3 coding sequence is TGTGCCAGCAGGGGGGGAAATAATGAAAAACTGTTTTTT.

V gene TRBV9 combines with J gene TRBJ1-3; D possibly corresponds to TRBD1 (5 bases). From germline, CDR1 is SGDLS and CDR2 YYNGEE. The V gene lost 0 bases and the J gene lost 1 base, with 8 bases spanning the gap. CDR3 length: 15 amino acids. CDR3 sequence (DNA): TGTGCCAGCAGCGTAGGGGGGGTGTCTGGAAACACCATATATTTT. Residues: CASSVGGVSGNTIYF.